This entry is about one TCR beta chain. Its antigen is still unknown. The V end was cut by 2 bases, the J end by 0 bases, with 20 bases between. The CDR3 covers 18 residues. From germline, CDR1 is MGHRA and CDR2 YSYEKL. Using immunoSEQ multiplex PCR, the repertoire was profiled, and TCRdb retains in-frame clones only, with some absent. The sample has roughly 180,000 clones, around 95% seen once. This sample stems from a study of T cell responses to AZD1222 COVID-19 vaccine. Overall study context: Second doses were pooled across both intervals (about 4 or about 12 weeks). Findings and caveats of the study: Spike was spanned by vaccine-associated CD4 TCRs, with dominance at 160-218 and 743-854.

Sequences were derived from peripheral blood, sampled on day 0 of AZD1222 vaccination. This receptor was identified in an adult in good health. The chain combines TRBV4-1 with TRBJ2-7; a weak D match, TRBD1 (5 bases). CDR3 DNA: TGCGCCAGCAGCCAACGGTCTCTATTCAGGGATGACTCCTACGAGCAGTACTTC. This encodes CASSQRSLFRDDSYEQYF.